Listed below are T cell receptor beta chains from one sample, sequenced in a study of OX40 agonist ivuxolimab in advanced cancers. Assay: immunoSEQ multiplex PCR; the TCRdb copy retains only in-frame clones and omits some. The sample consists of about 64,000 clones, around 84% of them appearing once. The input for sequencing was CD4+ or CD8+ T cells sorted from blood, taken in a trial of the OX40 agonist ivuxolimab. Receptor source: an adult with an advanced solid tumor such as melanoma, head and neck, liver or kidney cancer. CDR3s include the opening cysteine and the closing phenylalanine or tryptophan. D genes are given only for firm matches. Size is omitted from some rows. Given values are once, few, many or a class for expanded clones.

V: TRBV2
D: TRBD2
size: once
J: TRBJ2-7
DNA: TGTGCCAGCAAAGCTAGCGGGTCCTCAAGCTCCTACGAGCAGTACTTC
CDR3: CASKASGSSSSYEQYF

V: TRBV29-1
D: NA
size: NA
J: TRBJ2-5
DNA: TGCAGCGTTGCACGGAACCTTGGAGAGACCCAGTACTTC
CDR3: CSVARNLGETQYF

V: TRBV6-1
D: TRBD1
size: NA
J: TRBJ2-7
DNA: TGTGCCAGCAGTGTCATCGGGACAGGGCCTTACGAGCAGTACTTC
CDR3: CASSVIGTGPYEQYF

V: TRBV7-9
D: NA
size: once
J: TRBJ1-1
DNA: TGTGCCAGCAGCTTAGCGTCTCCTATGAACACTGAAGCTTTCTTT
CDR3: CASSLASPMNTEAFF

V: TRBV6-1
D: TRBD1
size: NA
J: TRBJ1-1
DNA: TGTGCCATCACCGGGACAGGGAACACTGAAGCTTTCTTT
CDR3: CAITGTGNTEAFF

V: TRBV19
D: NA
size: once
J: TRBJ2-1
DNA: TGTGCCAGTAGTAGCGGGGTCAACAATGAGCAGTTCTTC
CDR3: CASSSGVNNEQFF

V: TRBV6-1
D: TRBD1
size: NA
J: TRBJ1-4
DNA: TGTGCCAGCAGCCTCCGGGACAGGGGAGACGAAAAACTGTTTTTT
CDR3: CASSLRDRGDEKLFF

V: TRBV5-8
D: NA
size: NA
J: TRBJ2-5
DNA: TGTGCCAGCGTCCTCCCGAGACTTGCAAGGGAGACCCAGTACTTC
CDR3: CASVLPRLARETQYF

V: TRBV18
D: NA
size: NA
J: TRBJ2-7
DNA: TGTGCCAGCTCACCACTCGAAACCCCCTCGAACGAGCAGTACTTC
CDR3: CASSPLETPSNEQYF

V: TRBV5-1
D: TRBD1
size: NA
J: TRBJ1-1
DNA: TGCGCCAGCAGCAAGGGACAGGGGTTGACTGAAGCTTTCTTT
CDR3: CASSKGQGLTEAFF

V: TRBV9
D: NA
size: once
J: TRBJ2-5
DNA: TGTGCCAGCAGCCCGGGACTCCTAAGAGAGACCCAGTACTTC
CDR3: CASSPGLLRETQYF

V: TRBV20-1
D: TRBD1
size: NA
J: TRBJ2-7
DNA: TGCAGTGCGGGACAGCCCTACGAGCAGTACTTC
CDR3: CSAGQPYEQYF

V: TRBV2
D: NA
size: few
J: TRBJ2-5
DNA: TGTGCCAGCAGCACCCCTCGGGTGGCCCAAGAGACCCAGTACTTC
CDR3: CASSTPRVAQETQYF

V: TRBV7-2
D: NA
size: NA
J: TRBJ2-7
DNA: TGTGCCAGCAGCTTGACCTACGAGCAGTACTTC
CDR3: CASSLTYEQYF

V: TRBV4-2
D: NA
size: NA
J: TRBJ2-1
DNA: TGTGCCAGCAGCCTGCGTCCCTCCTACAATGAGCAGTTCTTC
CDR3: CASSLRPSYNEQFF

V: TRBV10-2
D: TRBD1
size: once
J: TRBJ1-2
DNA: TGCGCCAGCAGTGAGGACCACAGGGGAGTTAACTATGGCTACACCTTC
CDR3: CASSEDHRGVNYGYTF

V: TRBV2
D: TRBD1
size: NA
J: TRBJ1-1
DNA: TGTGCCAGCAGCAGCAAAACAGGGGATGAAGCTTTCTTT
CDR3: CASSSKTGDEAFF

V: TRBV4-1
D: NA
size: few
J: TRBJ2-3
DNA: TGCGCCAGCAGCCAAACGAGCACCACAGATACGCAGTATTTT
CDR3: CASSQTSTTDTQYF

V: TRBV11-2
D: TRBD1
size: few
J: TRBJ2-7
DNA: TGTGCCAGCAGCTCCTCCGGACAGGGATTGTACGAGCAGTACTTC
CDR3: CASSSSGQGLYEQYF

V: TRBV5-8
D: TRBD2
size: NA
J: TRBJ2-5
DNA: TGTGCCAGCAGCCCCCCTACGGGACTAAGGGAGACCCAGTACTTC
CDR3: CASSPPTGLRETQYF

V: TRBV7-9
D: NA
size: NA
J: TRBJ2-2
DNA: TGTGCCAGCAGCTTACGACGGGATTCGGCCCTTACCGGGGAGCTGTTTTTT
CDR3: CASSLRRDSALTGELFF

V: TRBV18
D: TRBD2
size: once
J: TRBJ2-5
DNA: TGTGCCAGCTCACCCCCCCACCGCGGAGAGCGGGGGGCCCTGGGGACCCAGTACTTC
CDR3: CASSPPHRGERGALGTQYF

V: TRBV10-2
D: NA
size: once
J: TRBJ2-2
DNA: TGCGCCAGCAGGACCGACGGGGCCCCGAACACCGGGGAGCTGTTTTTT
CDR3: CASRTDGAPNTGELFF

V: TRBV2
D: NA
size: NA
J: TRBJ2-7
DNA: TGTGCCAGCAGTGTTGAAGCGAGGGGTCTAGGAGAGCAGTACTTC
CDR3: CASSVEARGLGEQYF

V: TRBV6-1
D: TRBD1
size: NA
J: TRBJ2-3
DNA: TGTGCCAGCAGTGAAAAAAGCCGGGACAGGTATCCAGATACGCAGTATTTT
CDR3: CASSEKSRDRYPDTQYF

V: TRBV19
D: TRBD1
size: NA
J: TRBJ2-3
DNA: TGTGCCAGTAGTATGCAGACAGGGGCCCTCACAGATACGCAGTATTTT
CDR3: CASSMQTGALTDTQYF

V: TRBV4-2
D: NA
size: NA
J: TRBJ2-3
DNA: TGTGCCAGCAGCCAAGAAACTAGTCCCCGCACAGATACGCAGTATTTT
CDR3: CASSQETSPRTDTQYF

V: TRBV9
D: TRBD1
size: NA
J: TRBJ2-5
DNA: TGTGCCAGCAGCCCAGAGACAGGGGGCCAAGAGACCCAGTACTTC
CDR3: CASSPETGGQETQYF

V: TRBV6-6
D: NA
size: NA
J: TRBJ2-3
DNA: TGTGCCAGCAGTTACTCGGACGACACAGATACGCAGTATTTT
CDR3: CASSYSDDTDTQYF

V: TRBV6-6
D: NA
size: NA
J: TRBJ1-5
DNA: TGTGCCAGCAGTTCGACAGAAAATCAGCCCCAGCATTTT
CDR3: CASSSTENQPQHF

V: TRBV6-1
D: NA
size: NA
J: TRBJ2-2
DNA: TGTGCCAGTAGTGTTGGTGGATACACCGGGGAGCTGTTCTTT
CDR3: CASSVGGYTGELFF

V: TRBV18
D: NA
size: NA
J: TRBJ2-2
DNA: TGTGCCAGCTCACCATTAGGGGGGCCCACGAACACCGGGGAGCTGTTTTTT
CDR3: CASSPLGGPTNTGELFF

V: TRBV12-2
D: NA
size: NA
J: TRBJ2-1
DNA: TGTGCAAGTCGCTTAGTTCGGCTAGCGATGTCCTACAATGAGCAGTTCTTC
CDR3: CASRLVRLAMSYNEQFF

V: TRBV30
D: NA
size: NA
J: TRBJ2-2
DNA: TGTGCCTGGAGATACACCGGGGAGCTGTTTTTT
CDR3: CAWRYTGELFF